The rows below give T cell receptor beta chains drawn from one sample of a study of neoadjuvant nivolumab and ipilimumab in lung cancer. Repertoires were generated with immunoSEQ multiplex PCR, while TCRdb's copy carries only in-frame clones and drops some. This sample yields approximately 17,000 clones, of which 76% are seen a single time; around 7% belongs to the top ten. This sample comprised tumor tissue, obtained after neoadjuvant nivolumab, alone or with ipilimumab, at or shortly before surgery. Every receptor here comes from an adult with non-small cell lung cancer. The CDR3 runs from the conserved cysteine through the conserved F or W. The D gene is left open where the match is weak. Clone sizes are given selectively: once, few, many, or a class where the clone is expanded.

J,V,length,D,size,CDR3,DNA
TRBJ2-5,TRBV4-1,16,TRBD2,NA,CASSPYGASGQETQYF,TGCGCCAGCAGCCCTTATGGGGCTAGCGGACAAGAGACCCAGTACTTC
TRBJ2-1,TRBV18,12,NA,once,CASSPNVHEQFF,TGTGCCAGCTCACCAAATGTCCATGAGCAGTTCTTC
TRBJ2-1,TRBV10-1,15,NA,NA,CASSVSAGLDNEQFF,TGCGCCAGCAGTGTGTCGGCGGGATTGGACAATGAGCAGTTCTTC
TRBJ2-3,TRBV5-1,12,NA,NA,CASSSRGDTQYF,TGCGCCAGCAGCTCACGGGGAGATACGCAGTATTTT
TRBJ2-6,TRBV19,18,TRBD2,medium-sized,CASSFPGLAVTGANVLTF,TGTGCCAGTAGTTTTCCGGGACTAGCGGTTACTGGGGCCAACGTCCTGACTTTC
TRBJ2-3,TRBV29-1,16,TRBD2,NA,CSVPEGLAGVTDTQYF,TGCAGCGTTCCTGAGGGGCTAGCGGGAGTCACAGATACGCAGTATTTT
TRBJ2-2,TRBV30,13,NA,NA,CAWSVGGTGELFF,TGTGCCTGGAGTGTTGGCGGCACCGGGGAGCTGTTTTTT
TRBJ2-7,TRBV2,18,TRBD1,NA,CASSLARRPGTGAYEQYF,TGTGCCAGCAGTTTAGCTCGCCGACCCGGGACAGGGGCCTACGAGCAGTACTTC
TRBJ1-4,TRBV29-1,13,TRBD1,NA,CSVGRGVDEKLFF,TGCAGCGTCGGCAGGGGGGTGGATGAAAAACTGTTTTTT
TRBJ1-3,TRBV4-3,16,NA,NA,CASSQDAGGPGNTIYF,TGCGCCAGCAGCCAAGATGCGGGGGGCCCTGGAAACACCATATATTTT
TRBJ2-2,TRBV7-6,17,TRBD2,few,CASSPLAGGAGTGELFF,TGTGCCAGCAGCCCACTAGCGGGAGGGGCGGGGACCGGGGAGCTGTTTTTT
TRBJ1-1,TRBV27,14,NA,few,CASSSHRLNTEAFF,TGTGCCAGCAGTTCCCACAGGCTGAACACTGAAGCTTTCTTT
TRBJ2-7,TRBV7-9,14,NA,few,CASSPSGGPYEQYF,TGTGCCAGCAGCCCATCGGGCGGGCCCTACGAGCAGTACTTC
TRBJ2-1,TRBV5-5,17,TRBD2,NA,CASSSGGLAGVDNEQFF,TGTGCCAGCAGCTCCGGAGGGCTAGCGGGGGTAGACAATGAGCAGTTCTTC
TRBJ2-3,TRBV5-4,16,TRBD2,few,CASSTGGTSETDTQYF,TGTGCCAGCAGCACCGGGGGGACTAGCGAGACAGATACGCAGTATTTT
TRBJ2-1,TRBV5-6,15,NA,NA,CASSPDYEGGNEQFF,TGTGCCAGCAGTCCTGACTACGAGGGTGGTAATGAGCAGTTCTTC
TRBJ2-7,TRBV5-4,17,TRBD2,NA,CASSSGLAPSGRGEQYF,TGTGCCAGCAGCTCTGGACTAGCACCCTCTGGGAGGGGCGAGCAGTACTTC
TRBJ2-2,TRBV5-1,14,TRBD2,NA,CASSLDGGTGELFF,TGCGCCAGCAGCTTGGACGGGGGGACCGGGGAGCTGTTTTTT
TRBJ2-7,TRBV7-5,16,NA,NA,CARSLAGRDGTYEQYF,TGTGCCAGAAGCTTAGCTGGGCGGGATGGAACTTACGAGCAGTACTTC
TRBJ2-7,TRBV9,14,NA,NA,CASSEQVGTLEQYF,TGTGCCAGCAGCGAACAAGTCGGGACTCTCGAGCAGTACTTC
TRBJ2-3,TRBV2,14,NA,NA,CASSEAWGIDTQYF,TGTGCCAGCAGTGAAGCGTGGGGGATAGATACGCAGTATTTT
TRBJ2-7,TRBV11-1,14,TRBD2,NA,CASSLGLAAYEQYF,TGTGCCAGCAGCTTAGGACTAGCAGCTTACGAGCAGTACTTC
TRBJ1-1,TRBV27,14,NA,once,CASSLTNSGSEAFF,TGTGCCAGCAGTTTAACGAACAGCGGGTCTGAAGCTTTCTTT
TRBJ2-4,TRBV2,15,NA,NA,CASNERGIAKNIQYF,TGTGCCAGCAACGAGAGGGGGATAGCCAAAAACATTCAGTACTTC
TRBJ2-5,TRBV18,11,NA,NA,CASSPRETQYF,TGTGCCAGCTCACCACGAGAGACCCAGTACTTC
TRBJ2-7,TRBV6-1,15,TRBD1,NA,CASSGSGGNLRGQYF,TGTGCCAGCAGTGGGTCAGGGGGAAATCTACGGGGGCAGTACTTC
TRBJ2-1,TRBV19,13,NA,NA,CASSIGLGYEQFF,TGTGCCAGTAGTATAGGGTTGGGGTATGAGCAGTTCTTC
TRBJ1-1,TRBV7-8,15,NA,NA,CASSPDAGGGTEAFF,TGTGCCAGCAGCCCCGACGCGGGGGGGGGCACTGAAGCTTTCTTT
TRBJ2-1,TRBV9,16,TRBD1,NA,CASSPRTGSSYNEQFF,TGTGCCAGCAGCCCACGGACAGGGAGCTCCTACAATGAGCAGTTCTTC
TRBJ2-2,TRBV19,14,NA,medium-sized,CATKDSPSTGELFF,TGTGCCACCAAGGACAGCCCGAGCACCGGGGAGCTGTTTTTT
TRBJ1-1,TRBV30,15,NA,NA,CAWAWRGLMNTEAFF,TGTGCCTGGGCTTGGCGGGGTCTCATGAACACTGAAGCTTTCTTT
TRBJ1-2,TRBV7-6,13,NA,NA,CASSADTTYGYTF,TGTGCCAGCAGCGCTGACACAACCTATGGCTACACCTTC
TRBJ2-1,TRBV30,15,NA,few,CAWSVQGLEYNEQFF,TGTGCCTGGAGTGTACAGGGACTGGAATACAATGAGCAGTTCTTC
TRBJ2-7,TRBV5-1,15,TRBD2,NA,CASSLDSGRPYEQYF,TGCGCCAGCAGCTTGGATAGCGGGAGACCCTACGAGCAGTACTTC
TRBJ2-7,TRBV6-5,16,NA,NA,CASSSFVRGSSYEQYF,TGTGCCAGCAGTTCCTTCGTCCGGGGGAGCTCCTACGAGCAGTACTTC
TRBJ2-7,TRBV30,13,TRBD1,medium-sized,CAWAGQGSHEQYF,TGTGCCTGGGCGGGACAGGGTTCCCACGAGCAGTACTTC
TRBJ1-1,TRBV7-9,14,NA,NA,CASSFPSPNTEAFF,TGTGCCAGCAGCTTCCCGTCGCCGAACACTGAAGCTTTCTTT
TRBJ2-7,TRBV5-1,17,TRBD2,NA,CASSLGVSGSPGYEQYF,TGCGCCAGCAGCTTGGGGGTGAGCGGGAGCCCCGGATACGAGCAGTACTTC
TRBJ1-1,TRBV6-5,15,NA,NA,CASSYKFTMNTEAFF,TGTGCCAGCAGTTACAAGTTCACAATGAACACTGAAGCTTTCTTT
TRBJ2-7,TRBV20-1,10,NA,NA,CSARDYEQYF,TGCAGTGCTAGAGACTACGAGCAGTACTTC
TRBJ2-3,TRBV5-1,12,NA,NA,CASSPKRDTQYF,TGCGCCAGCAGCCCGAAGAGAGATACGCAGTATTTT
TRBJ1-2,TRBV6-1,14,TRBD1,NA,CASSGQGGRGGYTF,TGTGCCAGCAGTGGACAGGGTGGAAGGGGCGGCTACACCTTC
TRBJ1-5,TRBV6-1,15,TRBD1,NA,CASSEARGRGQPQHF,TGTGCCAGCAGTGAAGCCAGGGGGCGAGGGCAGCCCCAGCATTTT
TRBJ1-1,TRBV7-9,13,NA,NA,CASSRKLGTEAFF,TGTGCCAGCAGCCGTAAACTGGGCACTGAAGCTTTCTTT
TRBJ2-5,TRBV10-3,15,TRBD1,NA,CAISEPGQGAETQYF,TGTGCCATCAGTGAGCCCGGACAGGGGGCCGAGACCCAGTACTTC
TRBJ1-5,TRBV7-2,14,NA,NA,CASSLSGFGQPQHF,TGTGCCAGCAGCTTATCAGGTTTTGGCCAGCCCCAGCATTTT
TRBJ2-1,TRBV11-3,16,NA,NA,CASSPAGQISTNEQFF,TGTGCCAGCAGCCCAGCGGGACAGATCTCTACCAATGAGCAGTTCTTC
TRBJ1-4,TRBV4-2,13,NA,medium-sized,CASSQDPGEKLFF,TGTGCCAGCAGCCAAGACCCAGGGGAAAAACTGTTTTTT
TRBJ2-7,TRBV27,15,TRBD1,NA,CASRSFDRGSDEQYF,TGTGCCAGCAGATCTTTCGACAGGGGCAGTGACGAGCAGTACTTC
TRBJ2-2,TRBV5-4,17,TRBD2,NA,CASSWGGTSGYTGELFF,TGTGCCAGCAGCTGGGGGGGGACTAGCGGATACACCGGGGAGCTGTTTTTT
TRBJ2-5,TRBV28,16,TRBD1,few,CASSPRDRGRGETQYF,TGTGCCAGCAGTCCCCGGGACAGGGGAAGAGGGGAGACCCAGTACTTC
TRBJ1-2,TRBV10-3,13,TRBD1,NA,CAIALGTGYGYTF,TGTGCCATTGCGTTAGGGACAGGGTATGGCTACACCTTC
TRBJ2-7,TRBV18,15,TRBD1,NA,CASSPVPGGSGEQYF,TGTGCCAGCTCACCGGTGCCAGGGGGTTCGGGTGAGCAGTACTTC